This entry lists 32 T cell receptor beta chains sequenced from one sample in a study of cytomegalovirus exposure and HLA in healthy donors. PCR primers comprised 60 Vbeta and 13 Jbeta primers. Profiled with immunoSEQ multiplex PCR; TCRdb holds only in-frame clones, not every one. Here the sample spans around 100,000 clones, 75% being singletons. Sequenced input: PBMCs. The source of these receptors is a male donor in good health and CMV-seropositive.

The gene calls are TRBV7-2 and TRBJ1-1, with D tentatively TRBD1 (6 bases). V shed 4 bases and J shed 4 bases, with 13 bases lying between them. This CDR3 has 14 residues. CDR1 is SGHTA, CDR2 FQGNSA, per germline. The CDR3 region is CASSSRQVFTEAFF. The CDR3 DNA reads TGTGCCAGCAGCTCCCGACAGGTCTTCACTGAAGCTTTCTTT.

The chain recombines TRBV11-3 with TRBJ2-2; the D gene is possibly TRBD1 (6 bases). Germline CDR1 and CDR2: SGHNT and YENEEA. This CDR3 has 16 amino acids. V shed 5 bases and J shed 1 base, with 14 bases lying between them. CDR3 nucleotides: TGTGCCAGCAGCCCGCCCGGGACAAAGAACACCGGGGAGCTGTTTTTT. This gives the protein CASSPPGTKNTGELFF.

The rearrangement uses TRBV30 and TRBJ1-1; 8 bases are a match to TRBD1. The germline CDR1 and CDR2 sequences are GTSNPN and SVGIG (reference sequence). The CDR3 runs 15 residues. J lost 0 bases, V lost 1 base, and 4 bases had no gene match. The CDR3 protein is CAWSDWTGMNTEAFF. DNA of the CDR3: TGTGCCTGGAGTGACTGGACAGGGATGAACACTGAAGCTTTCTTT.

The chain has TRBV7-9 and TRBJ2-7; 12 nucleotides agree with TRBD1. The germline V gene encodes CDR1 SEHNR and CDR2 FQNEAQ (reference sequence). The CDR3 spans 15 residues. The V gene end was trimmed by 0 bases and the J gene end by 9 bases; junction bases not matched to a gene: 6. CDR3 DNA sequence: TGTGCCAGCAGCTTAGCCGGGACAGGGGGCGCAGGGCAGTACTTC. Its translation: CASSLAGTGGAGQYF. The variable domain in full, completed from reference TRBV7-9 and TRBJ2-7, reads DTGVSQNPRHKITKRGQNVTFRCDPISEHNRLYWYRQTLGQGPEFLTYFQNEAQLEKSRLLSDRFSAERPKGSFSTLEIQRTEQGDSAMYLCASSLAGTGGAGQYFGPGTRLTVT.

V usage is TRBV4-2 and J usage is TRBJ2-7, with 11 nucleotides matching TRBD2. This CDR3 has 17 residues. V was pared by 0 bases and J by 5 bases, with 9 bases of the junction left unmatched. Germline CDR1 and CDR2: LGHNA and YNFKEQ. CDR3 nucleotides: TGTGCCAGCAGCCAAGATAAACTAGCGGGGGCCCAGGACGAGCAGTACTTC. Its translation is CASSQDKLAGAQDEQYF.

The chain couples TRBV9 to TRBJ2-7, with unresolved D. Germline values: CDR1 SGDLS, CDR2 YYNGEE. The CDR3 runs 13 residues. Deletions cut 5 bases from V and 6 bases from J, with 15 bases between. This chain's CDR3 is CASREGGASEQYF. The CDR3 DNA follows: TGTGCCAGCAGGGAAGGTGGAGCCAGCGAGCAGTACTTC.

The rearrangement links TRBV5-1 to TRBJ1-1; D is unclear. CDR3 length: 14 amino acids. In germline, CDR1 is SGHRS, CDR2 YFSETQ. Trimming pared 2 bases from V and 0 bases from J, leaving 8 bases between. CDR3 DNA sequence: TGCGCCAGCAGCTTAGCCCCCATGAACACTGAAGCTTTCTTT. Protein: CASSLAPMNTEAFF.

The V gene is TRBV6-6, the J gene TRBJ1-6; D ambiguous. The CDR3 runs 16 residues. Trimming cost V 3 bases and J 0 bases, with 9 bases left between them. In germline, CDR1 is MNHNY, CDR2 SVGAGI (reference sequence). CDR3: CASSYTGSSYNSPLHF. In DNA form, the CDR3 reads TGTGCCAGCAGTTATACGGGGAGCTCCTATAATTCACCCCTCCACTTT.

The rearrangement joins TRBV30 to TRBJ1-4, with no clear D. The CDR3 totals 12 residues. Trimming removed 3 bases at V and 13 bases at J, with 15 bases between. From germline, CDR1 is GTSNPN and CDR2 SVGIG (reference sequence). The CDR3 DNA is TGTGCCTGGAGCCCTCATCAGGATGGACTGTTTTTT. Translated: CAWSPHQDGLFF.

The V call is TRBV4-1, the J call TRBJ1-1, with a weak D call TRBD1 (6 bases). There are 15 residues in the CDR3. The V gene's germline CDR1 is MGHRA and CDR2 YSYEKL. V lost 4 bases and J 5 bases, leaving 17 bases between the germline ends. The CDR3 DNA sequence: TGCGCCAGCAGCCGTCTCAGGGGCGGGGGGACTGAAGCTTTCTTT. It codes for CASSRLRGGGTEAFF.

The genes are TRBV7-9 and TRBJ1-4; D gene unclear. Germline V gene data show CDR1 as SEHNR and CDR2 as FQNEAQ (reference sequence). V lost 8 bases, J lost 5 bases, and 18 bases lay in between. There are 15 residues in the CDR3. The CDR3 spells CASVSRVSANEKLFF. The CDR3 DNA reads TGTGCCAGCGTCTCACGGGTCTCGGCAAATGAAAAACTGTTTTTT.

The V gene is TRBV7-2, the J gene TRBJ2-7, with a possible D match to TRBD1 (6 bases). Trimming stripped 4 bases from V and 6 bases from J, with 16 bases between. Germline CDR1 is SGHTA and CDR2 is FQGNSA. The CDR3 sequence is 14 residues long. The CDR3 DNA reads TGTGCCAGCAGCTCTAGACAGGCGGACCGCGAGCAGTACTTC. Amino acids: CASSSRQADREQYF.

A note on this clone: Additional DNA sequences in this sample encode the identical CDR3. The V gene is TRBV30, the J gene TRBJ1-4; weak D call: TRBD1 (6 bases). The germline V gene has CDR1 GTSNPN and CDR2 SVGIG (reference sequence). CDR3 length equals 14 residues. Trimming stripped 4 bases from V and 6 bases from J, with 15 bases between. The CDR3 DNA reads TGTGCCTGGACCGTAGGGGGGGGCGATGAAAAACTGTTTTTT. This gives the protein CAWTVGGGDEKLFF.

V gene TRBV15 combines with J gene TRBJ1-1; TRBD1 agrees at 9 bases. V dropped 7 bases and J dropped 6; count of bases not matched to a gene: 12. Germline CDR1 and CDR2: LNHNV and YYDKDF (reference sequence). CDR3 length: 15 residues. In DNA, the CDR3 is TGTGCCACCACCAATAAGGGACAGGGAGTGGCTGAAGCTTTCTTT. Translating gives CATTNKGQGVAEAFF.

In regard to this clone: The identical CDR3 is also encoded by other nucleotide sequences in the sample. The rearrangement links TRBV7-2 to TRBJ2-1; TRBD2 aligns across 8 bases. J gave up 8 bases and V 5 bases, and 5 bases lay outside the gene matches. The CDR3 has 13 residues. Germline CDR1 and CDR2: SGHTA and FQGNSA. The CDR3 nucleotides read TGTGCCAGCAGCATCGGACTAGCATATGAGCAGTTCTTC. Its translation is CASSIGLAYEQFF.

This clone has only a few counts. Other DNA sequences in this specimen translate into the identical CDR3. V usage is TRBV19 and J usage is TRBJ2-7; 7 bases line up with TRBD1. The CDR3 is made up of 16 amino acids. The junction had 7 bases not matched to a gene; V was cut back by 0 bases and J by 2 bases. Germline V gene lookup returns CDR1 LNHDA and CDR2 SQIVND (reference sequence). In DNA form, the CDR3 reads TGTGCCAGTAGTATAGAAGGGACAGCCCCAACCTACGAGCAGTACTTC. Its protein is CASSIEGTAPTYEQYF.

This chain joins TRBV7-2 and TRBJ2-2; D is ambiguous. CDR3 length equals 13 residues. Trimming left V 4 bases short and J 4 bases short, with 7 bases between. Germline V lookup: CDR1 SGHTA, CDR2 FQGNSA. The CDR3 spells CASSSISTGELFF. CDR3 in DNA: TGTGCCAGCAGCTCTATAAGCACCGGGGAGCTGTTTTTT.

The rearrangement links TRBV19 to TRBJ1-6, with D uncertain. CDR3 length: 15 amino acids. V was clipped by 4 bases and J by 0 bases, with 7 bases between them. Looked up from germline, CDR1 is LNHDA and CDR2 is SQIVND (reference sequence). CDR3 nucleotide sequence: TGTGCCAGTAGTACGTATAACTCCTATAATTCACCCCTCCACTTT. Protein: CASSTYNSYNSPLHF.

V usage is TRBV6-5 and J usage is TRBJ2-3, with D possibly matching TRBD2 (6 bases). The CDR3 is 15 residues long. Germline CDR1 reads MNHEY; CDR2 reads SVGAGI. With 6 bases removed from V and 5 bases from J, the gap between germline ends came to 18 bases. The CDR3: CASSPLAGRLDTQYF. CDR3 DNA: TGTGCCAGCAGCCCACTGGCGGGGCGTTTAGATACGCAGTATTTT.

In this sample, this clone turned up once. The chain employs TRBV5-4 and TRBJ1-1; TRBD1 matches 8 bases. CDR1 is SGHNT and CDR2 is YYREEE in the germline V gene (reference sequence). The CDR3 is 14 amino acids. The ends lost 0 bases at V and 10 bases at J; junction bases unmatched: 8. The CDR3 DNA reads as TGTGCCAGCAGCTTGGACCAGGGGGCGCGCGGAGCTTTCTTT. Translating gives CASSLDQGARGAFF.

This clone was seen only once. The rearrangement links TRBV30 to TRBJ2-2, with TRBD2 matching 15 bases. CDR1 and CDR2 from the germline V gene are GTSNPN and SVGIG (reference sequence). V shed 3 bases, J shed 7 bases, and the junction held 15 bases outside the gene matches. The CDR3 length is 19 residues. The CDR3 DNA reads TGTGCCTGGAGCCTTCTCTGGACTAGCGGGGGGGCCTATGTCGGGGAGCTGTTTTTT. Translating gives CAWSLLWTSGGAYVGELFF.

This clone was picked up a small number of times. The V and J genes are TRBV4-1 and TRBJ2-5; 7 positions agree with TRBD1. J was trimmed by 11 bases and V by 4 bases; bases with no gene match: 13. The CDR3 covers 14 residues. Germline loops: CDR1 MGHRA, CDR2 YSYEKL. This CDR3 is CASSRTGALGEQYF. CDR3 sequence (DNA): TGCGCCAGCAGCCGAACAGGGGCCCTAGGGGAGCAGTACTTC.

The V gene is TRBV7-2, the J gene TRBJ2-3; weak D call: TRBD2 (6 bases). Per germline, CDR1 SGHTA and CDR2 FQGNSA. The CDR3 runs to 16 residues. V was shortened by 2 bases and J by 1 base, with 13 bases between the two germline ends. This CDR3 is CASSLMVASGTDTQYF. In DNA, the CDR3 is TGTGCCAGCAGCTTAATGGTGGCTAGCGGCACAGATACGCAGTATTTT.

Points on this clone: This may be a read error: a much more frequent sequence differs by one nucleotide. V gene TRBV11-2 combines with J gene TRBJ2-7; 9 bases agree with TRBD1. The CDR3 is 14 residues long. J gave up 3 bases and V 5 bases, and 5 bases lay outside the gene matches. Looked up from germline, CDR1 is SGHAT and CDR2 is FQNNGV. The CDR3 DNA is TGTGCCAGCAGCCCCGGACAGGGGATCTACGAGCAGTACTTC. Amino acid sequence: CASSPGQGIYEQYF.

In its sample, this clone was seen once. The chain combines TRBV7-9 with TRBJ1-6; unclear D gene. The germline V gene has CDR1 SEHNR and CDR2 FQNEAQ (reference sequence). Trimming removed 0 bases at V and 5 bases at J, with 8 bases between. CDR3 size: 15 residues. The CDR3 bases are TGTGCCAGCAGCTTAGCTCTAGGAAATAATTCACCCCTCCACTTT. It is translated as CASSLALGNNSPLHF.

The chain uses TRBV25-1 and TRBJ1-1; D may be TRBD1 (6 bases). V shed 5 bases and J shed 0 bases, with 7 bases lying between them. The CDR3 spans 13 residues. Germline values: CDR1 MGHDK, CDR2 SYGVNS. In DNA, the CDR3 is TGTGCCAGCAGTAGGGACATGAACACTGAAGCTTTCTTT. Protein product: CASSRDMNTEAFF.

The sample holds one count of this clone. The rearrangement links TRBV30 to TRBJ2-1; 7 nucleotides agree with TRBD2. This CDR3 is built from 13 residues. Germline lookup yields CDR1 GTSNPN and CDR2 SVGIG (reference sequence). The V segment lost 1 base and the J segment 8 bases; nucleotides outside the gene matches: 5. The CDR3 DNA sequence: TGTGCCTGGAGTGGGGCGGGGGTAGATGAGCAGTTCTTC. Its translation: CAWSGAGVDEQFF.

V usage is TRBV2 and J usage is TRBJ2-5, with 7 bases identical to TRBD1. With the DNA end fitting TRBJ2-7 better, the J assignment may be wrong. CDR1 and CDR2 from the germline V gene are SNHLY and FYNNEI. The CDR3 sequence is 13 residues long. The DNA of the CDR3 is TGTGCCAGCAGCGAGGACAGGCTCTACGAGCAGTACTTC. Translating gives CASSEDRLYEQYF.

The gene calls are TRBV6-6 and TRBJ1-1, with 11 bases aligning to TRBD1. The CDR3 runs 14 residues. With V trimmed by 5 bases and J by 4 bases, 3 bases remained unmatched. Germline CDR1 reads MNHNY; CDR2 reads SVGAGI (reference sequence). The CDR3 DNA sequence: TGTGCCAGCAGTCGGACAGGGGGCGTCACTGAAGCTTTCTTT. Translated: CASSRTGGVTEAFF.

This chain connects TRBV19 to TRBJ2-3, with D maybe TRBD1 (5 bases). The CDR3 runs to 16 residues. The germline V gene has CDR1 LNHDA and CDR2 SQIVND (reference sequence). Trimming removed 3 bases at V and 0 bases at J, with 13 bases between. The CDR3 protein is CASSIGWQGSTDTQYF. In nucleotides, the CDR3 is TGTGCCAGTAGTATCGGTTGGCAGGGTAGCACAGATACGCAGTATTTT.

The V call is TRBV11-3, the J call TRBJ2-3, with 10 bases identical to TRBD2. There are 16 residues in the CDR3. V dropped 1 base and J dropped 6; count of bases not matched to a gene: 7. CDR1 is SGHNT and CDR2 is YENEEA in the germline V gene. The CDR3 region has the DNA TGTGCCAGCAGCTTAGGGCTAGCGGGGGTTCTTGATACGCAGTATTTT. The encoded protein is CASSLGLAGVLDTQYF.

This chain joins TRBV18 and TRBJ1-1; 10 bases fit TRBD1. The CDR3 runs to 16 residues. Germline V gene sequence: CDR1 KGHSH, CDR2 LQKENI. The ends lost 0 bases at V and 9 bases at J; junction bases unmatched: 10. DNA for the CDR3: TGTGCCAGCTCACCACCGGCTGTGGGACAGGGGTCGAAAGCTTTCTTT. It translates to CASSPPAVGQGSKAFF.